One TCR beta chain is described in this entry. As yet, its antigen is unknown. Germline CDR1 is MNHEY and CDR2 is SVGAGI. The CDR3 contains 17 residues. V shed 0 bases and J 4 bases; nucleotides not matched to a gene: 9. Specified treatment: approximately nine-day PBMC culture with coronavirus spike peptide pools or control peptides (ViraFEST assay). This entry comes from a study of vaccination and CD4 T cells after COVID-19. Whole-study context: Control cultures were given a CEFX pool, an HIV-1 Nef pool, or no peptide.

CD4+ T cells that had been cultured provided DNA sequenced with the Oncomine TCR Beta short-read assay. TCRdb reprocessed the PCR reads with MiXCR, giving one entry per CDR3 protein. The table records 15,000 to 20,000 distinct CDR3 sequences, around 45% of them present only once. The chain joins TRBV6-5 to TRBJ2-3, with 8 nucleotides matching TRBD1. Sample: CD4+ T cells from blood, cultured in vitro, taken after SARS-CoV-2 vaccination. This receptor was taken from a human donor who had recovered from COVID-19. In DNA, the CDR3 is TGTGCCAGCAGTTACTCGACCCCCGGGACAGGATCAGATACGCAGTATTTT. It translates to CASSYSTPGTGSDTQYF.